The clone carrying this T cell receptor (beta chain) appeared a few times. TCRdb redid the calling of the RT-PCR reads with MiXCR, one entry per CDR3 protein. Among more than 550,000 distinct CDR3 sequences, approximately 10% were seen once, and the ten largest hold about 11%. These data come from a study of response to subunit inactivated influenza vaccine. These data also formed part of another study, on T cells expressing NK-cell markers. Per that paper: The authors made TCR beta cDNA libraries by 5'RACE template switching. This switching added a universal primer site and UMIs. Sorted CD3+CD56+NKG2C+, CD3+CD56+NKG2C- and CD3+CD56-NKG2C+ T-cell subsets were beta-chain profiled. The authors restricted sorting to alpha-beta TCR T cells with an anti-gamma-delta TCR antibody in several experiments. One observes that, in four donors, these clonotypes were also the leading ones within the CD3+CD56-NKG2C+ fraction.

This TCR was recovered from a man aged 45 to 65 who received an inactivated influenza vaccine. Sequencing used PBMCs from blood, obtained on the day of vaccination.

Written as DNA, the CDR3 is TGTGCCTGGAGTGGCGGTTCTGGAAACACCATATATTTT. Its protein is CAWSGGSGNTIYF. V is TRBV30 and J is TRBJ1-3, with D uncertain. V lost 1 base and J lost 1, with 5 bases in between. Germline V gene data show CDR1 as GTSNPN and CDR2 as SVGIG (reference sequence). CDR3 length equals 13 residues.